This T cell receptor (beta chain) was captured in a study of cytomegalovirus exposure and HLA in healthy donors. Study-level results: In an earlier analysis, in 620 or so donors, most V segments appeared productive either ~87% or ~30% of the time. Accurate prediction of most subjects' HLA-A and HLA-B alleles from TCR beta sequences was reported. In a later analysis, the majority of CMV-associated beta chains seemingly showed HLA restriction. For presence/absence analyses, sequencing depth was assumed to be roughly uniform across donors.

Turning to this clone: Its specificity is unknown.

PCR used 60 Vbeta primers and 13 Jbeta primers. Only in-frame clones appear in the TCRdb table, and some are missing; sequencing was by immunoSEQ multiplex PCR. The sample gives about 150,000 clones, approximately 10% of which show up once; about 7.5% is in the top ten. The CDR3 length is 19 residues. Germline V CDR1 and CDR2: LNHDA, SQIVND (reference sequence). Losses at the gene ends were 5 bases for V and 1 base for J; bases not matched to a gene: 14. The chain links TRBV19 to TRBJ2-2, with TRBD1 matching over 9 bases. The TCR was taken from a middle-aged woman in good health and CMV-seropositive. The sequenced material came from PBMCs. CDR3 in amino acids: CASSSQLGTGNKNTGELFF. The CDR3 DNA reads TGTGCCAGTAGTTCCCAGTTGGGGACAGGGAATAAGAACACCGGGGAGCTGTTTTTT. Supplemented by reference TRBV19 and TRBJ2-2, the full variable domain reads DGGITQSPKYLFRKEGQNVTLSCEQNLNHDAMYWYRQDPGQGLRLIYYSQIVNDFQKGDIAEGYSVSREKKESFPLTVTSAQKNPTAFYLCASSSQLGTGNKNTGELFFGEGSRLTVL.